The rows below give T cell receptor beta chains drawn from one sample of a study of T cell responses to AZD1222 COVID-19 vaccine. TCRdb's copy holds only in-frame clones and misses some; the assay was immunoSEQ multiplex PCR. This sample has over 50,000 clones, with approximately 84% found just once. The source was peripheral blood, collected on day 0 of AZD1222 vaccination. The receptors shown here come from an adult in good health. Both conserved end residues are part of each CDR3. A D gene is named only where the DNA matches it firmly. Clone size appears in some rows only: once, few, many, or a class for an expanded clone.

NA,TRBJ1-1,NA,TRBV12-3/TRBV12-4,CARTKKRGGEAFF,TGTGCCAGGACCAAAAAACGTGGGGGGGAAGCTTTCTTT
NA,TRBJ1-4,TRBD1,TRBV25-1,CASSTRQGKKLFF,TGTGCCAGCAGTACACGACAGGGGAAAAAACTGTTTTTT
once,TRBJ1-1,TRBD1,TRBV6-5,CASRGQDNTEAFF,TGTGCCAGCAGGGGACAGGATAACACTGAAGCTTTCTTT
NA,TRBJ2-3,TRBD2,TRBV6-4,CASAPGLADTDTQYF,TGTGCCAGCGCTCCGGGACTAGCGGACACAGATACGCAGTATTTT
NA,TRBJ2-7,NA,TRBV10-1,CASSAGHLQNEQYF,TGCGCCAGCAGTGCGGGGCACCTTCAAAACGAGCAGTACTTC
NA,TRBJ2-2,TRBD2,TRBV4-3,CASRKTVAGGSNTGELFF,TGCGCCAGCCGAAAGACGGTAGCGGGAGGATCGAACACCGGGGAGCTGTTTTTT
NA,TRBJ1-3,TRBD1,TRBV7-9,CASSSGQGLTIYF,TGTGCCAGCAGCTCGGGACAGGGGTTAACCATATATTTT
few,TRBJ2-3,NA,TRBV27,CASSLSSTDTQYF,TGTGCCAGCAGTTTATCGAGCACAGATACGCAGTATTTT
few,TRBJ2-3,NA,TRBV14,CASSQSRTGTQYF,TGTGCCAGCAGCCAAAGCAGGACGGGTACGCAGTATTTT
NA,TRBJ2-5,TRBD2,TRBV7-2,CASSLDRASGRETQYF,TGTGCCAGCAGCTTAGATCGGGCTAGCGGGAGAGAGACCCAGTACTTC
NA,TRBJ1-1,NA,TRBV14,CASSQAQVGDTEAFF,TGTGCCAGCAGCCAAGCCCAGGTCGGGGACACTGAAGCTTTCTTT
NA,TRBJ1-4,TRBD1,TRBV7-2,CASSQGQATNEKLFF,TGTGCCAGCAGCCAAGGACAGGCAACTAATGAAAAACTGTTTTTT
NA,TRBJ2-1,NA,TRBV25-1,CASKSSYNEQFF,TGTGCCAGCAAAAGCTCCTACAATGAGCAGTTCTTC
NA,TRBJ1-4,TRBD1,TRBV7-2,CASTRGDGAGEKLFF,TGTGCCAGCACCAGGGGGGACGGGGCAGGGGAAAAACTGTTTTTT
NA,TRBJ1-1,NA,TRBV7-9,CASSLLTENTEAFF,TGTGCCAGCAGCCTGCTGACAGAGAACACTGAAGCTTTCTTT
NA,TRBJ1-4,NA,TRBV5-1,CASSFEGMDNEKLFF,TGCGCCAGCAGCTTTGAGGGAATGGATAATGAAAAACTGTTTTTT
NA,TRBJ2-7,NA,TRBV4-3,CASSHLMTGTDEQYF,TGCGCCAGCAGCCATCTAATGACCGGGACGGACGAGCAGTACTTC
NA,TRBJ2-5,NA,TRBV6-5,CATLSRQLKETQYF,TGTGCCACACTAAGTCGGCAGCTTAAAGAGACCCAGTACTTC
NA,TRBJ2-3,NA,TRBV6-6,CAKGTSRTDTQYF,TGTGCCAAAGGGACTTCCCGCACAGATACGCAGTATTTT
NA,TRBJ1-1,NA,TRBV9,CASSGVNTEAFF,TGTGCCAGCAGTGGAGTGAACACTGAAGCTTTCTTT
once,TRBJ1-1,NA,TRBV13,CASSTDKNTEAFF,TGTGCCAGCAGCACAGACAAGAACACTGAAGCTTTCTTT
NA,TRBJ2-7,NA,TRBV11-2,CASSDRRAREQYF,TGTGCCAGCAGCGATAGGAGGGCCAGGGAGCAGTACTTC
NA,TRBJ2-4,NA,TRBV24-1,CATSDPRSRTNIQYF,TGTGCCACCAGTGATCCCCGGAGTCGGACAAACATTCAGTACTTC
NA,TRBJ2-3,TRBD2,TRBV9,CASSVGSGASTDTQYF,TGTGCCAGCAGCGTAGGTAGCGGGGCTAGCACAGATACGCAGTATTTT
NA,TRBJ2-1,TRBD2,TRBV5-1,CASSPSGLAGANEQFF,TGCGCCAGCAGCCCATCCGGACTAGCGGGAGCGAATGAGCAGTTCTTC
once,TRBJ1-4,NA,TRBV6-5,CASSYSGRDEKLFF,TGTGCCAGCAGTTACTCGGGCAGGGACGAAAAACTGTTTTTT
once,TRBJ2-7,TRBD1,TRBV11-1,CASALRDRIYEQYF,TGTGCCAGCGCGCTCCGGGACAGAATCTACGAGCAGTACTTC
NA,TRBJ2-1,TRBD2,TRBV6-5,CASRDLQREANEQFF,TGTGCCAGCAGGGACCTTCAGCGGGAGGCCAATGAGCAGTTCTTC